The entry below describes one T cell receptor beta chain. Its antigen is still unknown. The entry originates in a study of T cells after yellow fever vaccination. About the study: The fractions with low cell numbers were processed using SMART-Seq v4 Ultra Low Input.

Making TCR cDNA involved 5'RACE template switching, which added UMIs and a universal primer site. TCRdb reprocessed the 5' RACE reads with MiXCR, giving one entry per CDR3 protein. In the table there are under 250,000 distinct CDR3 sequences, about 7% of which are singletons. Study-level points and caveats: Across the CD4 and CD8 compartments, a small share of clonotypes was present in both. Boosting was followed by the reappearance of most primary-vaccination clones (just under 97% CD4, more than 70% CD8).

This TCR was sampled from a man between 25 and 39 years old who received the YFV17D yellow fever vaccine. The sample was CD4+ T cells sorted from PBMCs, taken 15 days after the yellow fever booster vaccination.

Written as DNA, the CDR3 is TGTGCCAGCAGTTACTCGAAGGTGTACGAGCAGTACTTC. This codes for CASSYSKVYEQYF. V gene TRBV6-5 combines with J gene TRBJ2-7; D gene uncertain. CDR3 length: 13 residues. Germline CDR1 is MNHEY and CDR2 is SVGAGI. V was pared by 0 bases and J by 4 bases, with 7 bases between.